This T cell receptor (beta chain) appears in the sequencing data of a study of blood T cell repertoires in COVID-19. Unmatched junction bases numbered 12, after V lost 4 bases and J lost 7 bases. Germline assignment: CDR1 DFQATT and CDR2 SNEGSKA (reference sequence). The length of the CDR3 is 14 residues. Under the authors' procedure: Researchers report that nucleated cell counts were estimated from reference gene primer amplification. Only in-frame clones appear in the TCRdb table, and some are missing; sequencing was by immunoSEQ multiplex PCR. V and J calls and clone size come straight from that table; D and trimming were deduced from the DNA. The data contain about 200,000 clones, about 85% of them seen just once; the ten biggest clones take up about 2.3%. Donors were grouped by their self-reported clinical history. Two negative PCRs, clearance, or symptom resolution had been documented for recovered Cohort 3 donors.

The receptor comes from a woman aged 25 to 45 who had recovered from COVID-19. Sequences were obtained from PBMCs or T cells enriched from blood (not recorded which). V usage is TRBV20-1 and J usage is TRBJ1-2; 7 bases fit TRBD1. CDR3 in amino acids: CSAIEGALISGYTF. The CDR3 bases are TGCAGTGCTATTGAGGGGGCGCTTATTTCTGGCTACACCTTC.